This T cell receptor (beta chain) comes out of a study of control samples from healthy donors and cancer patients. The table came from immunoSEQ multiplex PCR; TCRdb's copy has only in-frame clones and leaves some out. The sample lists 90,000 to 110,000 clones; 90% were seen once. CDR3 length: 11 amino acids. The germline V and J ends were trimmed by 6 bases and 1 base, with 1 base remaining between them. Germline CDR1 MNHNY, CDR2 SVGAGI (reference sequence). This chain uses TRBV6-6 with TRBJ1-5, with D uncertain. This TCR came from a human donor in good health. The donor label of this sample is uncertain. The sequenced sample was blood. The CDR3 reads CASSSNQPQHF. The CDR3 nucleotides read TGTGCCAGCAGCAGCAATCAGCCCCAGCATTTT.